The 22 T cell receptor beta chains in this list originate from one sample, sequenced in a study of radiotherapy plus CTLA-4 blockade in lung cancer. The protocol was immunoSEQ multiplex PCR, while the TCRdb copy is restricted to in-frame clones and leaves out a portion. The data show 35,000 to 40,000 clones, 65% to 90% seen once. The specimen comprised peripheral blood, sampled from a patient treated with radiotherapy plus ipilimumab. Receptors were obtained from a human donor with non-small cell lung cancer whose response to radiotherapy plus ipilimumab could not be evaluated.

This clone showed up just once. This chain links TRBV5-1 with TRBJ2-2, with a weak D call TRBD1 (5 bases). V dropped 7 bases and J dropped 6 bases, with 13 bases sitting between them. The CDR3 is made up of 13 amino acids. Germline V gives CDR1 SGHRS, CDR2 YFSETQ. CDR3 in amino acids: CASVGDGAGELFF. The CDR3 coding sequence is TGCGCCAGCGTAGGGGATGGGGCCGGGGAGCTGTTTTTT.

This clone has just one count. CDR3 sequence (DNA): TGTGCCAGCAGTCCCAGGGGGGCCTCCTACAATGAGCAGTTCTTC. The encoded protein is CASSPRGASYNEQFF. The J gene is TRBJ2-1, the V gene TRBV27, with D maybe TRBD1 (7 bases). CDR1 is MNHEY and CDR2 is SMNVEV in the germline V gene (reference sequence). This CDR3 contains 15 residues. V was trimmed by 5 bases and J by 0 bases, leaving 11 bases between them.

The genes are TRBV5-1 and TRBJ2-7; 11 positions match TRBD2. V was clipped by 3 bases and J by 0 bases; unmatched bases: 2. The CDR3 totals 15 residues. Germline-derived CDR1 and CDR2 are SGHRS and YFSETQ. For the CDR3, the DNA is TGCGCCAGCAGCTCCGGGACTAGCGGCTCCTACGAGCAGTACTTC. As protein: CASSSGTSGSYEQYF.

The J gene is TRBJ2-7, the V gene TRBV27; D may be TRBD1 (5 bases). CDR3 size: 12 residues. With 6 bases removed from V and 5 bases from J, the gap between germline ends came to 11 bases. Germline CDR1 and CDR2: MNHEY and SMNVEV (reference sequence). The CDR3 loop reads CASSHPGNEQYF. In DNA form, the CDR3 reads TGTGCCAGCAGCCATCCAGGGAACGAGCAGTACTTC.

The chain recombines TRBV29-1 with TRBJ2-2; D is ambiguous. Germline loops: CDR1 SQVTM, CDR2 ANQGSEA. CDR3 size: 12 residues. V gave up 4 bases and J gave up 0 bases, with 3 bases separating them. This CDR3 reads CSVATNTGELFF. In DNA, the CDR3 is TGCAGCGTTGCCACGAACACCGGGGAGCTGTTTTTT.

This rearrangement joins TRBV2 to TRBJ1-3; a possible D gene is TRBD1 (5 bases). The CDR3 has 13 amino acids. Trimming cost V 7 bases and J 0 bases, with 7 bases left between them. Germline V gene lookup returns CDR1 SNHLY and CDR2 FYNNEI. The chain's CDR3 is CASTDSSGNTIYF. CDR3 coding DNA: TGTGCCAGCACCGACAGCTCTGGAAACACCATATATTTT.

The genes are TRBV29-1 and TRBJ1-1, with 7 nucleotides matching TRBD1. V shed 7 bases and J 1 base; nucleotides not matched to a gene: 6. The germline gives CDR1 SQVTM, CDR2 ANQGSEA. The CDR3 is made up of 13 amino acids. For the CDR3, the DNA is TGCAGCGGAAACAGGGGCGCGAACACTGAAGCTTTCTTT. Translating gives CSGNRGANTEAFF.

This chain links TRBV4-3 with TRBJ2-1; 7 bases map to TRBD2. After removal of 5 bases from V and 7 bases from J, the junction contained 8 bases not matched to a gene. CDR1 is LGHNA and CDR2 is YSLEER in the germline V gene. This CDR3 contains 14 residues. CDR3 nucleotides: TGCGCCAGCAGCTCGGGCCGCGGGGGTAATGAGCAGTTCTTC. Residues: CASSSGRGGNEQFF.

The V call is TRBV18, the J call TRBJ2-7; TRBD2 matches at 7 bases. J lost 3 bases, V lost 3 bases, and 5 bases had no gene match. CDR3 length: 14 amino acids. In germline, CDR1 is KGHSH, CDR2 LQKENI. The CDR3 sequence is CASSPRGLLYEQYF. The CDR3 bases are TGTGCCAGCTCACCCCGGGGACTACTCTACGAGCAGTACTTC.

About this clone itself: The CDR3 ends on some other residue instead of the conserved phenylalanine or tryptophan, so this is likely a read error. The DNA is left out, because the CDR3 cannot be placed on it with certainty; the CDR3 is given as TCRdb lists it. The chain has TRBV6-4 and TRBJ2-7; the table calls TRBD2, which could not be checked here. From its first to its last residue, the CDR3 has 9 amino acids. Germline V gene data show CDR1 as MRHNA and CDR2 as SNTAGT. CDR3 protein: CASSDGGLS.

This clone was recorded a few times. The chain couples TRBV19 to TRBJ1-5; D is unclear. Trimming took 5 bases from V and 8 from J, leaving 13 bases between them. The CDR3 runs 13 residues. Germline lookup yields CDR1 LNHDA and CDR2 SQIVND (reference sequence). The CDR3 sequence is CASSLEGAKPQHF. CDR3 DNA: TGTGCCAGTAGTCTTGAGGGCGCGAAGCCCCAGCATTTT.

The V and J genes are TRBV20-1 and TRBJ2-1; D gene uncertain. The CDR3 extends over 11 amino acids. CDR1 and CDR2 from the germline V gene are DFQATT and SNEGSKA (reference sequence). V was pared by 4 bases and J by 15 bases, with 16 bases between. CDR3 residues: CSAKNRMRWFF. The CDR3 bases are TGCAGTGCTAAAAATAGGATGCGGTGGTTCTTC.

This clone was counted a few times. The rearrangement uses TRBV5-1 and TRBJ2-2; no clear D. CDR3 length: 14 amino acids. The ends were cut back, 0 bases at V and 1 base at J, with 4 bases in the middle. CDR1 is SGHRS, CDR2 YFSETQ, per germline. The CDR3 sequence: CASSLAENTGELFF. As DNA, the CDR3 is TGCGCCAGCAGCTTGGCAGAGAACACCGGGGAGCTGTTTTTT.

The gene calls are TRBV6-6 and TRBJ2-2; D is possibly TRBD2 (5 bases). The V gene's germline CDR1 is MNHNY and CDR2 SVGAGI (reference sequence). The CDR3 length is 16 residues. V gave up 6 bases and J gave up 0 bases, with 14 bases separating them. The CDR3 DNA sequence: TGTGCCAGCAGGGCGGGCCGCTACGCGAACACCGGGGAGCTGTTTTTT. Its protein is CASRAGRYANTGELFF.

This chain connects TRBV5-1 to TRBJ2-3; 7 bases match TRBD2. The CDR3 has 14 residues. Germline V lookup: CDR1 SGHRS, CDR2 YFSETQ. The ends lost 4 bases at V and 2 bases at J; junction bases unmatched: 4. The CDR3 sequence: CASSPSGATDTQYF. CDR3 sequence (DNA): TGCGCCAGCAGCCCTAGCGGAGCCACAGATACGCAGTATTTT.

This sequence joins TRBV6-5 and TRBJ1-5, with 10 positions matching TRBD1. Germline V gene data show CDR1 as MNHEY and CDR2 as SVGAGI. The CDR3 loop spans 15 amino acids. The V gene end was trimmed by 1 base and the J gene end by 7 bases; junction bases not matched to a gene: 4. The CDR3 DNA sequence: TGTGCCAGCAGTTACTTGGGGACAGGGGCACAGCCCCAGCATTTT. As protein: CASSYLGTGAQPQHF.

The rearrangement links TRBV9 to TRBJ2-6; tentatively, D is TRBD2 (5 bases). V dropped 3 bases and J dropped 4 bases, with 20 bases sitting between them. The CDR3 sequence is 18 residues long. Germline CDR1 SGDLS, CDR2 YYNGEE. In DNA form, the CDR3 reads TGTGCCAGCAGCGAACCCACCGGGATGACCAGGGGGGCCAACGTCCTGACTTTC. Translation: CASSEPTGMTRGANVLTF.

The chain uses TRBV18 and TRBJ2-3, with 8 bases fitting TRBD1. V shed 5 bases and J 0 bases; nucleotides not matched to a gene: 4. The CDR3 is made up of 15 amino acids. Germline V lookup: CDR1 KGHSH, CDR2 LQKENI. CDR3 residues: CASSAGTGSTDTQYF. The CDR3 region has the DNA TGTGCCAGCTCAGCCGGGACAGGTAGCACAGATACGCAGTATTTT.

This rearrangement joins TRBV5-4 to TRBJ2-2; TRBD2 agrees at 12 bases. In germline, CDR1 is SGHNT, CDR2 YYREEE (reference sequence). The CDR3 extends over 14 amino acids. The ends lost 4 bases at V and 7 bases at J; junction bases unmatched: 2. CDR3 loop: CASSRTSGNGELFF. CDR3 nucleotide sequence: TGTGCCAGCAGCCGGACTAGCGGGAACGGGGAGCTGTTTTTT.

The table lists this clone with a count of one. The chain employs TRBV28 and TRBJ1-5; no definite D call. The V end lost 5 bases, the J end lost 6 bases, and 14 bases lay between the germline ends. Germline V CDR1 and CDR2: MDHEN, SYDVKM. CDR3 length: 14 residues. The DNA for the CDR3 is TGTGCCAGCAGTAACCAGGCCCCCGGTCAGCCCCAGCATTTT. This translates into CASSNQAPGQPQHF.

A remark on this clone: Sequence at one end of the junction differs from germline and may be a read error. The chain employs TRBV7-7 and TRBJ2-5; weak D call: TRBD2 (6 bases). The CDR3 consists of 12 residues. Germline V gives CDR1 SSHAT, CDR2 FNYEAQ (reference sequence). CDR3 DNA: TGTGCTAGCAGCTCCAGCGGGGAGACCCAGTACTTC. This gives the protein CASSSSGETQYF.

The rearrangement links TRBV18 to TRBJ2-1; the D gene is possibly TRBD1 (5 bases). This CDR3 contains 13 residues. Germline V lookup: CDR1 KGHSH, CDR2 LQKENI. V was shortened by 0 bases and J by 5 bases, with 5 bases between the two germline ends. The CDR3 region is CASSPPGDNEQFF. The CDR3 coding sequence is TGTGCCAGCTCACCACCAGGGGACAATGAGCAGTTCTTC.